Listed here are 32 T cell receptor beta chains from one sample, sequenced in a study of early T cells in non-severe SARS-CoV-2 infection. TCRdb redid the calling of the 5' RACE reads with MiXCR, one entry per CDR3 protein. The data contain about 60,000 distinct CDR3 sequences, roughly 5.9% of them seen just once; the ten biggest clones take up roughly 6.4%. The sample was whole blood. Source of these receptors: an adult who was a healthcare worker with PCR-confirmed SARS-CoV-2 infection or an uninfected control (not recorded which).

This clonotype came up a few times. V and J are TRBV4-1 and TRBJ2-2, with D perhaps matching TRBD2 (5 bases). The V gene's germline CDR1 is MGHRA and CDR2 YSYEKL. V lost 2 bases and J 1 base, leaving 17 bases between the germline ends. The CDR3 spans 18 residues. The CDR3 loop is CASSQPPLGSLNTGELFF. CDR3 nucleotide sequence: TGCGCCAGCAGCCAACCCCCCCTGGGGAGCCTGAACACCGGGGAGCTGTTTTTT.

This clonotype was seen ten or more times. V is TRBV20-1 and J is TRBJ2-3; 7 nucleotides line up with TRBD2. This CDR3 region has 13 residues. V shed 2 bases, J shed 1 base, and the junction held 0 bases outside the gene matches. CDR1 and CDR2 (germline): DFQATT, SNEGSKA (reference sequence). The CDR3 here is CSARLAGTDTQYF. In nucleotides, the CDR3 is TGCAGTGCTAGACTAGCGGGCACAGATACGCAGTATTTT.

This clonotype appeared many times. The V call is TRBV6-2 or TRBV6-3, the J call TRBJ2-1; 13 positions match TRBD2. The germline V gene encodes CDR1 MNHEY and CDR2 SVGEGT. J was trimmed by 7 bases and V by 6 bases; bases with no gene match: 9. CDR3 length equals 16 residues. The CDR3 spells CASSARMGLAGNEQFF. The CDR3 DNA reads TGTGCCAGCAGCGCCAGGATGGGACTAGCGGGGAATGAGCAGTTCTTC.

This CDR3 reads CASSQGSSGMETQYF. The CDR3 DNA reads TGCGCCAGCAGCCAAGGCTCTAGCGGGATGGAGACCCAGTACTTC. J is TRBJ2-5 and V is TRBV4-3, with 9 bases lining up with TRBD2. The CDR3 is 15 amino acids. Germline trimming cut 1 base from V and 5 bases from J; bases unmatched to any gene: 5. The germline CDR1 and CDR2 sequences are LGHNA and YSLEER.

This clonotype showed up just a few times. The gene calls are TRBV5-1 and TRBJ2-5; TRBD2 matches 8 bases. The J segment lost 4 bases and the V segment lost 7 bases, leaving 12 bases of the junction unmatched. The germline V gene has CDR1 SGHRS and CDR2 YFSETQ. The CDR3 runs to 15 residues. The CDR3 reads CASRPSPGGSETQYF. The CDR3 coding sequence is TGCGCCAGCCGTCCTTCCCCGGGAGGGTCAGAGACCCAGTACTTC.

This clonotype occurred a few times. The chain couples TRBV10-3 to TRBJ1-4; TRBD1 agrees at 9 bases. Germline trimming cut 5 bases from V and 5 bases from J; bases unmatched to any gene: 3. Germline-derived CDR1 and CDR2 are ENHRY and SYGVKD. CDR3 length: 14 residues. This CDR3 reads CAISPGQGNEKLFF. The CDR3 DNA sequence: TGTGCCATCAGTCCGGGACAGGGAAATGAAAAACTGTTTTTT.

The V call is TRBV12-3 or TRBV12-4, the J call TRBJ1-1, with TRBD1 as a possible D gene (6 bases). The CDR3 runs to 16 residues. V lost 3 bases and J lost 3, with 17 bases in between. In DNA, the CDR3 is TGTGCCAGCAGTTTTCTCCTTCTGACAGGTCACACTGAAGCTTTCTTT. Its protein is CASSFLLLTGHTEAFF.

This clonotype was detected many times. The V and J genes are TRBV7-6 and TRBJ2-1, with D possibly matching TRBD2 (6 bases). The V end was cut by 2 bases, the J end by 5 bases, with 13 bases between. The CDR3 is 15 residues long. Germline V gene lookup returns CDR1 SGHVS and CDR2 FNYEAQ. CDR3 sequence: CASSLLSAGNNEQFF. DNA of the CDR3: TGTGCCAGCAGCTTATTGTCGGCGGGAAACAATGAGCAGTTCTTC. Using reference TRBV7-6 and TRBJ2-1 for the parts outside the CDR3, the full variable domain is GAGVSQSPRYKVTKRGQDVALRCDPISGHVSLYWYRQALGQGPEFLTYFNYEAQQDKSGLPNDRFSAERPEGSISTLTIQRTEQRDSAMYRCASSLLSAGNNEQFFGPGTRLTVL.

This clonotype has only a few counts. Written as DNA, the CDR3 is TGTGCCAGCAGCTTGCCGGAGGAAAAACTGTTTTTT. Residues: CASSLPEEKLFF. The genes are TRBV5-4 and TRBJ1-4; D is ambiguous. Germline assignment: CDR1 SGHNT and CDR2 YYREEE (reference sequence). The CDR3 spans 12 residues. V was shortened by 1 base and J by 8 bases, with 6 bases between the two germline ends.

The V gene is TRBV7-3, the J gene TRBJ2-3; 9 nucleotides line up with TRBD2. This CDR3 has 15 residues. Germline V gives CDR1 SGHTA, CDR2 FQGTGA. Trimming took 1 base from V and 4 from J; bases not matched to a gene: 3. The CDR3 region has the DNA TGTGCCAGCAGCTTAAGGCGGGGGGGCGCAGATACGCAGTATTTT. Translation: CASSLRRGGADTQYF.

In its sample, this clonotype was seen many times. This chain uses TRBV2 with TRBJ2-4; 8 bases agree with TRBD1. The CDR3 consists of 14 residues. Trimming cost V 10 bases and J 6 bases; bases outside gene matches: 11. Germline CDR1 is SNHLY and CDR2 is FYNNEI. CDR3 bases: TGTGCCATAACTCAACCGGGACAGGCAAACATTCAGTACTTC. This sequence encodes CAITQPGQANIQYF. The whole variable domain, remainder taken from reference TRBV2 and TRBJ2-4, is EPEVTQTPSHQVTQMGQEVILRCVPISNHLYFYWYRQILGQKVEFLVSFYNNEISEKSEIFDDQFSVERPDGSNFTLKIRSTKLEDSAMYFCAITQPGQANIQYFGAGTRLSVL.

The table lists this clonotype with a few counts. This chain uses TRBV19 with TRBJ1-6; D remains ambiguous. The V gene lost 6 bases and the J gene lost 7 bases, with 10 bases spanning the gap. Germline CDR1 LNHDA, CDR2 SQIVND (reference sequence). The CDR3 extends over 13 amino acids. CDR3 nucleotide sequence: TGTGCCAGTAGCACGGGTACCAATTCACCCCTCCACTTT. Its protein is CASSTGTNSPLHF.

As regards this clonotype: Being one base from a much bigger clone, this may be a read error. The chain couples TRBV20-1 to TRBJ2-7; D ambiguous. There are 14 residues in the CDR3. Germline assignment: CDR1 DFQATT and CDR2 SNEGSKA (reference sequence). V dropped 1 base and J dropped 2 bases, with 12 bases sitting between them. The CDR3 loop reads CSARGQQSTYEQYF. CDR3 in DNA: TGCAGTGCTAGAGGGCAGCAGAGCACCTACGAGCAGTACTTC.

This clonotype has more than one count but fewer than ten. Its ends do not fully match the called genes, so a read error is possible. This sequence joins TRBV5-6 and TRBJ1-4; tentatively, D is TRBD1 (5 bases). Germline-derived CDR1 and CDR2 are SGHDT and YYEEEE. The CDR3 consists of 15 residues. CDR3 nucleotide sequence: TGTGTCAGCAGCTTGGTTGGGGGTGCTAATGAAAAACTGTTTTTT. The encoded protein is CVSSLVGGANEKLFF.

This clonotype was recorded at least ten times. This rearrangement joins TRBV7-8 to TRBJ2-1, with 7 nucleotides matching TRBD2. The CDR3 extends over 17 amino acids. Germline V gives CDR1 SGHVS, CDR2 FQNEAQ. Unmatched junction bases numbered 10, after V lost 5 bases and J lost 0 bases. CDR3 nucleotides: TGTGCCAGCAGCCCACGCCGGGAGGCGAGCTCCTACAATGAGCAGTTCTTC. It translates to CASSPRREASSYNEQFF.

The chain employs TRBV7-8 and TRBJ1-2, with 9 nucleotides matching TRBD1. V lost 5 bases to trimming and J lost 6 bases; unmatched junction nucleotides: 4. CDR1 is SGHVS and CDR2 is FQNEAQ in the germline V gene. The CDR3 has 13 amino acids. CDR3 nucleotide sequence: TGTGCCAGCAGCCAGGACAGGGGCCATGGCTACACCTTC. Translating gives CASSQDRGHGYTF. Using reference TRBV7-8 and TRBJ1-2 for the parts outside the CDR3, the full variable domain is GAGVSQSPRYKVAKRGQDVALRCDPISGHVSLFWYQQALGQGPEFLTYFQNEAQLDKSGLPSDRFFAERPEGSVSTLKIQRTQQEDSAVYLCASSQDRGHGYTFGSGTRLTVV.

At least ten counts were recorded for this clonotype. The CDR3 nucleotides are TGTGCCAGCAGTTACTCGACCCGAGGGAGGTATGGCTACACCTTC. Translation: CASSYSTRGRYGYTF. The chain combines TRBV6-5 with TRBJ1-2; D not certain. V lost 0 bases to trimming and J lost 5 bases, with 13 bases between them. The CDR3 contains 15 residues. Looked up from germline, CDR1 is MNHEY and CDR2 is SVGAGI.

In its sample, this clonotype was seen many times. The chain carries TRBV6-5 and TRBJ2-6; D not resolved. The CDR3 consists of 14 residues. The V and J ends lost 3 bases and 0 bases respectively, with 3 bases between them. Per the germline V gene, CDR1 is MNHEY and CDR2 is SVGAGI. This CDR3 is CASSYYSGANVLTF. DNA of the CDR3: TGTGCCAGCAGTTATTACTCTGGGGCCAACGTCCTGACTTTC.

This clonotype has a handful of counts. The genes are TRBV27 and TRBJ2-7; maybe TRBD2 (6 bases). The CDR3 loop spans 15 amino acids. The germline V gene has CDR1 MNHEY and CDR2 SMNVEV (reference sequence). Trimming removed 7 bases from V and 2 bases from J, with 18 bases in between. The CDR3 region is CASTYRRGRAYEQYF. DNA for the CDR3: TGTGCCAGCACCTACCGGAGGGGTCGAGCCTACGAGCAGTACTTC.

A few counts support this clonotype. This sequence joins TRBV27 and TRBJ2-5, with TRBD1 matching over 8 bases. In germline, CDR1 is MNHEY, CDR2 SMNVEV (reference sequence). With V trimmed by 6 bases and J by 3 bases, 21 bases remained unmatched. There are 19 residues in the CDR3. Here the CDR3 DNA reads TGTGCCAGCAGACACTCCTCCTGGGACAGGCGTCAGGGTAAAGAGACCCAGTACTTC. This gives the protein CASRHSSWDRRQGKETQYF.

The chain recombines TRBV6-5 with TRBJ2-1, with 10 bases aligning to TRBD2. CDR3 length: 14 residues. From germline, CDR1 is MNHEY and CDR2 SVGAGI. The J segment lost 9 bases and the V segment lost 7 bases, leaving 9 bases of the junction unmatched. This CDR3 is CASKESGRGGEQFF. CDR3 bases: TGTGCCAGCAAAGAGAGCGGGAGGGGGGGTGAGCAGTTCTTC.

This chain's CDR3 is CASSPLIQLAGSDTQYF. The CDR3, as DNA: TGTGCCAGCTCACCACTGATACAACTAGCGGGGTCAGATACGCAGTATTTT. This chain uses TRBV18 with TRBJ2-3; 10 bases line up with TRBD2. V lost 1 base, J lost 4 bases, and 8 bases stayed unmatched. Germline V CDR1 and CDR2: KGHSH, LQKENI. CDR3 length: 17 residues.

This clonotype has at least ten counts. This chain connects TRBV28 to TRBJ2-7, with D perhaps given as TRBD1 or TRBD2 (6 bases each). The CDR3 consists of 21 residues. Looked up from germline, CDR1 is MDHEN and CDR2 is SYDVKM. V was pared by 5 bases and J by 4 bases, with 36 bases between. The CDR3 is CASSPPWDWTATAHSSYEQYF. The CDR3 DNA reads TGTGCCAGCAGTCCGCCTTGGGACTGGACAGCAACAGCCCATTCGAGTTACGAGCAGTACTTC.

This clonotype was picked up many times. The junction differs from germline at one of its ends, possibly a read error. The rearrangement uses TRBV11-2 and TRBJ2-7; D is possibly TRBD1 (6 bases). Germline-derived CDR1 and CDR2 are SGHAT and FQNNGV. This CDR3 has 13 residues. The CDR3 DNA is TGTGCCAGCAGCTCCCGTTGGTTCGGGACACCAGCATTC. Translation gives CASSSRWFGTPAF.

This clonotype was observed at least ten times. The chain recombines TRBV12-3 or TRBV12-4 with TRBJ2-1; 8 nucleotides match TRBD2. CDR3 length: 16 residues. With 6 bases clipped from V and 0 bases from J, the junction kept 7 bases outside the gene matches. The CDR3 sequence: CASSPRGGYSYNEQFF. CDR3 DNA: TGTGCCAGCAGCCCCCGCGGGGGGTACTCCTACAATGAGCAGTTCTTC.

This clonotype was recorded a few times. The V and J genes are TRBV20-1 and TRBJ2-7, with TRBD1 matching over 8 bases. The CDR3 runs 14 residues. The J segment lost 2 bases and the V segment lost 6 bases, leaving 9 bases of the junction unmatched. Germline CDR1 reads DFQATT; CDR2 reads SNEGSKA (reference sequence). CDR3 in DNA: TGCAGTGCAGCCTGGACAGGGCAACCCTACGAGCAGTACTTC. This translates into CSAAWTGQPYEQYF.

The chain recombines TRBV4-2 with TRBJ2-7; 8 bases are shared with TRBD1. Germline V CDR1 and CDR2: LGHNA, YNFKEQ. The V and J ends lost 1 base and 2 bases, in that order; junction bases with no gene match: 1. This CDR3 spans 14 amino acids. CDR3 DNA sequence: TGTGCCAGCAGCCAAGCGGGACAGGCCTACGAGCAGTACTTC. It translates to CASSQAGQAYEQYF.

This clonotype was picked up many times. J is TRBJ2-7 and V is TRBV7-9; D is ambiguous. The V end lost 5 bases, the J end lost 7 bases, and 9 bases lay between the germline ends. The CDR3 is 11 residues long. CDR1 is SEHNR, CDR2 FQNEAQ, per germline (reference sequence). CDR3 amino acids: CASSAGEEQYF. The CDR3 nucleotides are TGTGCCAGCAGCGCCGGCGAGGAGCAGTACTTC.

V gene TRBV7-3 combines with J gene TRBJ2-1, with unresolved D. CDR1 and CDR2 from the germline V gene are SGHTA and FQGTGA. This CDR3 spans 11 amino acids. V gave up 2 bases and J gave up 6 bases, with 2 bases separating them. The CDR3 region has the DNA TGTGCCAGCAGCTTAGGCAATGAGCAGTTCTTC. It encodes CASSLGNEQFF.

Ten or more counts support this clonotype. CDR3 nucleotides: TGTGCCACCCGCCCACAGCAGGTCCACGAGCAGTACTTC. Encoded protein: CATRPQQVHEQYF. This rearrangement joins TRBV6-6 to TRBJ2-7; D gene uncertain. The CDR3 totals 13 residues. The germline V gene has CDR1 MNHNY and CDR2 SVGAGI (reference sequence). Trimming took off 10 bases at V and 5 bases at J, with 18 bases between the two ends.

The table lists this clonotype with many counts. The rearrangement uses TRBV10-3 and TRBJ1-5; TRBD1 might be the D (5 bases). Germline V gene lookup returns CDR1 ENHRY and CDR2 SYGVKD. CDR3 size: 15 residues. Trimming pared 4 bases from V and 5 bases from J, leaving 15 bases between. The CDR3 coding sequence is TGTGCCATCAGTGCGGTCGACAGCCAAGATCAGCCCCAGCATTTT. It is translated as CAISAVDSQDQPQHF.

This clonotype came up many times. This chain joins TRBV7-8 and TRBJ2-6, with D uncertain. There are 17 residues in the CDR3. With 5 bases removed from V and 0 bases from J, the gap between germline ends came to 14 bases. Germline CDR1 and CDR2: SGHVS and FQNEAQ. DNA of the CDR3: TGTGCCAGCAGCCCGATCGGCCTAAGCTCTGGGGCCAACGTCCTGACTTTC. Translation gives CASSPIGLSSGANVLTF.